The 9 T cell receptor beta chains below were found in one sample sequenced in a study of OX40 agonist ivuxolimab in advanced cancers. TCRdb's table, derived via immunoSEQ multiplex PCR, lists solely in-frame clones and lacks some. This table holds around 66,000 clones, roughly 85% found once. Sample: CD4+ or CD8+ T cells sorted from blood, taken in a trial of the OX40 agonist ivuxolimab. The receptors originated from an adult with an advanced solid tumor such as melanoma, head and neck, liver or kidney cancer.

This clone appeared a single time. The rearrangement links TRBV12-5 to TRBJ1-5; 8 bases map to TRBD1. The junction had 9 bases not matched to a gene; V was cut back by 6 bases and J by 8 bases. The CDR3 length is 14 residues. The germline V gene encodes CDR1 LGHNT and CDR2 FRNRAP. DNA for the CDR3: TGTGCTAGTGGAAAGGGACAGGCAGCGGAGCCCCAGCATTTT. It is translated as CASGKGQAAEPQHF.

The chain uses TRBV29-1 and TRBJ2-1; 13 nucleotides match TRBD2. From germline, CDR1 is SQVTM and CDR2 ANQGSEA. V trimming: 4 bases; J trimming: 6 bases; junction bases outside the gene matches: 3. The CDR3 has 14 residues. CDR3 DNA sequence: TGCAGCGTTGGGGGACTAGCGGGGACCAATGAGCAGTTCTTC. Its translation is CSVGGLAGTNEQFF.

The DNA of the CDR3 is TGTGCCAGCAGCCAGACTAGCGGGTACAATGAGCAGTTCTTC. It codes for CASSQTSGYNEQFF. This chain joins TRBV11-3 and TRBJ2-1, with TRBD2 identical over 10 bases. J was trimmed by 4 bases and V by 5 bases; bases with no gene match: 2. Germline assignment: CDR1 SGHNT and CDR2 YENEEA. The CDR3 runs to 14 residues.

The gene calls are TRBV29-1 and TRBJ2-1; TRBD2 matches at 8 bases. The CDR3 runs 14 residues. Trimming removed 7 bases from V and 6 bases from J; junction bases left unmatched: 11. Germline V gene data show CDR1 as SQVTM and CDR2 as ANQGSEA. The CDR3 nucleotides are TGCAGCGCGGCCCCCGGGACTAGGATCAATGAGCAGTTCTTC. Translated: CSAAPGTRINEQFF.

This sequence joins TRBV5-4 and TRBJ1-1; TRBD1 matches 7 bases. The CDR3 extends over 14 amino acids. Germline V lookup: CDR1 SGHNT, CDR2 YYREEE (reference sequence). Losses at the gene ends were 5 bases for V and 1 base for J; bases not matched to a gene: 5. Written as DNA, the CDR3 is TGTGCCAGCAGTCCACGACAGGGGAACACTGAAGCTTTCTTT. Translated, it gives CASSPRQGNTEAFF.

V and J are TRBV5-1 and TRBJ2-7, with unresolved D. The CDR3 covers 15 residues. Germline CDR1 and CDR2: SGHRS and YFSETQ. Trimming pared 0 bases from V and 0 bases from J, leaving 10 bases between. CDR3 nucleotides: TGCGCCAGCAGCTTGGATACGGCCATCTCCTACGAGCAGTACTTC. Translation gives CASSLDTAISYEQYF.

This chain's CDR3 is CASSLGQGAYEQYF. The CDR3, as DNA: TGTGCCAGCAGTTTAGGACAGGGGGCCTACGAGCAGTACTTC. The V gene is TRBV27, the J gene TRBJ2-5, with 10 bases matching TRBD1. The J call may be mistaken, given a closer DNA end match to TRBJ2-7. Germline CDR1 reads MNHEY; CDR2 reads SMNVEV (reference sequence). The CDR3 sequence is 14 residues long.

This clone has only a few counts. The chain carries TRBV5-5 and TRBJ2-2; TRBD1 matches at 10 bases. V lost 5 bases, J lost 5 bases, and 3 bases stayed unmatched. Germline CDR1 is SGHKS and CDR2 is YYEKEE (reference sequence). The CDR3 covers 14 residues. CDR3 protein: CASRSGQGTGELFF. The CDR3 coding sequence is TGTGCCAGCAGGTCGGGACAGGGGACCGGGGAGCTGTTTTTT.

The CDR3 bases are TGTGCCAGTAGTATTCCTGGGGCTAATTCACCCCTCCACTTT. Protein product: CASSIPGANSPLHF. The J gene is TRBJ1-6, the V gene TRBV19, with a tentative D call TRBD1 (5 bases). CDR3 length equals 14 residues. From germline, CDR1 is LNHDA and CDR2 SQIVND (reference sequence). V dropped 3 bases and J dropped 6 bases, with 9 bases sitting between them.